This entry describes one T cell receptor (beta chain). This sample stems from a study of blood T cells in healthy people across ages. Next came a second PCR, run for roughly 6 to 11 cycles, which used a sample-barcoded 5' primer along with a J-beta primer mix. One entry per CDR3 protein results from TCRdb running MiXCR on the 5' RACE reads. The sample records around 800,000 distinct CDR3 sequences, 40% to 50% being singletons. The CDR3 is 15 residues long. Germline loops: CDR1 SGHAT, CDR2 FQNNGV. This rearrangement joins TRBV11-2 to TRBJ2-1, with D perhaps matching TRBD2 (5 bases). The assigned J gene may be wrong: the sequence end matches TRBJ2-7 better. Source material: blood. This receptor was identified in a man in his fifties or sixties in good health. For the CDR3, the DNA is TGTGCCAGCAGCTCAAGCGGAACTACCTACAATGAGCAGTACTTC. Translating it yields CASSSSGTTYNEQYF.